Detailed here is one TCR beta chain. Its antigen is unidentified. This CDR3 spans 16 amino acids. V shed 1 base, J shed 0 bases, and the junction held 3 bases outside the gene matches. Looked up from germline, CDR1 is MDHEN and CDR2 is SYDVKM. The sample originates from a study of cytomegalovirus exposure and HLA in healthy donors. It was with 60 Vbeta and 13 Jbeta primers that the PCR ran. Assay used: immunoSEQ multiplex PCR; TCRdb lists only in-frame clones, some missing. The top ten clones hold approximately 3.9% of a sample with approximately 120,000 clones, approximately 80% of them seen once. Whole-study findings and limits: Of the V segments, some could not be distinguished, including TRBV6-2 and TRBV6-3, and were excluded. Altogether, 170 or so TCR beta chains were recorded as cytomegalovirus-associated.

The receptor's source is a man in his forties or fifties in good health and CMV-seronegative. Source material: PBMCs. The chain links TRBV28 to TRBJ2-1, with 7 bases that match TRBD1. CDR3 sequence (DNA): TGTGCCAGCAGTTTATCGAGGGACAGCTCCTACAATGAGCAGTTCTTC. Encoded protein: CASSLSRDSSYNEQFF.